This TCR beta chain was captured in a study of T cells in Graves' hyperthyroidism and ophthalmopathy. Study-wide results and caveats: Researchers found most expanded thyroid clonotypes above 0.001 in blood as well.

Points on this clonotype: Its antigen remains unidentified.

Regions amplified from RNA transcripts were the TCR beta CDR3 regions. Researchers ran a first-round RT-PCR on the TCR CDR3 using the HTBI primer set. TCRdb re-analysed the multiplex PCR reads in MiXCR, keeping a single row per CDR3 protein. This sample yields about 700,000 distinct CDR3 sequences, of which 45% are seen a single time; under 8% belongs to the top ten. Sequences were obtained from peripheral blood or thyroid tissue (not recorded which). The TCR comes from an adult man with Graves' disease, either hyperthyroidism or ophthalmopathy (not recorded which).

CDR3 in amino acids: CASSLYTSNTEAFF. Here the CDR3 DNA reads TGTGCCAGCAGCTTGTACACTTCGAACACTGAAGCTTTCTTT. J is TRBJ1-1 and V is TRBV7-8; D is uncertain. Trimming pared 3 bases from V and 1 base from J, leaving 9 bases between. This CDR3 comprises 14 residues. Per the germline V gene, CDR1 is SGHVS and CDR2 is FQNEAQ.